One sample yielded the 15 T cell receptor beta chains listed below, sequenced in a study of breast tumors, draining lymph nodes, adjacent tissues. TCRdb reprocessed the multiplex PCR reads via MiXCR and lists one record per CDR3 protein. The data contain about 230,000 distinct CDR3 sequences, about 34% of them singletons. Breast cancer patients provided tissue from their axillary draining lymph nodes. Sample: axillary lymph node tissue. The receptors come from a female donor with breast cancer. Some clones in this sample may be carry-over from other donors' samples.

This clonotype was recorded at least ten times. CDR3 region: CASSLRTKRSQETQYF. In DNA, the CDR3 is TGTGCCAGCAGCCTTCGGACTAAAAGGTCCCAAGAGACCCAGTACTTC. The V call is TRBV3-1, the J call TRBJ2-5; D possibly corresponds to TRBD2 (6 bases). Per germline, CDR1 LGHDT and CDR2 YNNKEL (reference sequence). The CDR3 length is 16 residues. V was pared by 4 bases and J by 1 base, with 16 bases between.

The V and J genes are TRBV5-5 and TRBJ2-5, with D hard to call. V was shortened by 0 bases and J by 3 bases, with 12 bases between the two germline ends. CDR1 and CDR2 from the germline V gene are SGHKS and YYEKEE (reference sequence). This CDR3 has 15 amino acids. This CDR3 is CASSLVPGRKETQYF. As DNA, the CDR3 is TGTGCCAGCAGCTTGGTTCCGGGCAGAAAAGAGACCCAGTACTTC.

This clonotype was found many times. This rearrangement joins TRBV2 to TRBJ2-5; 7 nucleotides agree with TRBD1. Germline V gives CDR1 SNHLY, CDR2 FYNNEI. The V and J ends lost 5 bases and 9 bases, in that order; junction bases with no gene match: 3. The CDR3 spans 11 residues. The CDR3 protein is CASSTQGPQYF. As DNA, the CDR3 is TGTGCCAGCAGTACACAGGGGCCCCAGTACTTC.

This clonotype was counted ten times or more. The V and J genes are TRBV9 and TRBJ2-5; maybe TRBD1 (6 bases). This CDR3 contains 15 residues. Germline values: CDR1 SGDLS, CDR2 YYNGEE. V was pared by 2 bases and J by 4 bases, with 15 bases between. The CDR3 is CASSVGDNDRETQYF. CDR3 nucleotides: TGTGCCAGCAGCGTGGGGGACAACGATCGAGAGACCCAGTACTTC.

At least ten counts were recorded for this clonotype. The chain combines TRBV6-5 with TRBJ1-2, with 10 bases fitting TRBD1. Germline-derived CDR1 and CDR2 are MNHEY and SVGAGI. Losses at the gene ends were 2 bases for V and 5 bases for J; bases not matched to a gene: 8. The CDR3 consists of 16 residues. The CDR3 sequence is CASSYEPRGQGYGYTF. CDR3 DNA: TGTGCCAGCAGTTACGAACCTCGGGGACAGGGGTATGGCTACACCTTC.

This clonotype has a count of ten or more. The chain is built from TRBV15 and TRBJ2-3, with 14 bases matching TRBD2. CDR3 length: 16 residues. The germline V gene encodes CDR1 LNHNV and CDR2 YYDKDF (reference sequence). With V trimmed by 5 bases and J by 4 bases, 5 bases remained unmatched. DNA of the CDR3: TGTGCCACCAGCCAGACTAGCGGGAGGGTGTCAGATACGCAGTATTTT. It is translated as CATSQTSGRVSDTQYF. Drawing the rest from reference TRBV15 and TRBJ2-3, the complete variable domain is DAMVIQNPRYQVTQFGKPVTLSCSQTLNHNVMYWYQQKSSQAPKLLFHYYDKDFNNEADTPDNFQSRRPNTSFCFLDIRSPGLGDTAMYLCATSQTSGRVSDTQYFGPGTRLTVL.

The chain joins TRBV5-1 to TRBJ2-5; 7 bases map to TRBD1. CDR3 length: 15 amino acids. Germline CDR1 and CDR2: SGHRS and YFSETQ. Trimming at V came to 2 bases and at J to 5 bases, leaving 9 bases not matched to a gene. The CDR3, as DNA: TGCGCCAGCAGCTTACAGGACAGGATCCACGAGACCCAGTACTTC. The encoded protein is CASSLQDRIHETQYF.

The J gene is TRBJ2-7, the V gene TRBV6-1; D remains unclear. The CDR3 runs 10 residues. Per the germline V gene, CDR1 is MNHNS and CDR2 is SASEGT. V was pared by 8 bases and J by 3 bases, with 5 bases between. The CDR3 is CASFHYEQYF. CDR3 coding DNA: TGTGCCAGCTTCCACTACGAGCAGTACTTC.

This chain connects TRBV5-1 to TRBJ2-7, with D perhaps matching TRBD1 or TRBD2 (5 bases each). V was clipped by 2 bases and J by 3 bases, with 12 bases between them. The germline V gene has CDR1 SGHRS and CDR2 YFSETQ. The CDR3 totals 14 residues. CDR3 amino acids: CASSFRDGLYEQYF. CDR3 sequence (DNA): TGCGCCAGCAGCTTCCGGGACGGGCTCTACGAGCAGTACTTC.

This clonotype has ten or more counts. The CDR3 loop reads CSSAPGNQPQHF. Here the CDR3 DNA reads TGCAGTAGTGCCCCAGGCAATCAGCCCCAGCATTTT. The chain couples TRBV20-1 to TRBJ1-5, with D uncertain. Germline V gene sequence: CDR1 DFQATT, CDR2 SNEGSKA (reference sequence). With 8 bases removed from V and 2 bases from J, the gap between germline ends came to 10 bases. The CDR3 contains 12 residues.

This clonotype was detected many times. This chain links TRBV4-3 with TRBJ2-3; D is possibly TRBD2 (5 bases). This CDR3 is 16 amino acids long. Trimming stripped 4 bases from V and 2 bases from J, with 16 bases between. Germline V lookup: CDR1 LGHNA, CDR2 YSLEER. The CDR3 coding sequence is TGCGCCAGCAGCCCAGTGCTCGAGGGAGACACAGATACGCAGTATTTT. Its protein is CASSPVLEGDTDTQYF.

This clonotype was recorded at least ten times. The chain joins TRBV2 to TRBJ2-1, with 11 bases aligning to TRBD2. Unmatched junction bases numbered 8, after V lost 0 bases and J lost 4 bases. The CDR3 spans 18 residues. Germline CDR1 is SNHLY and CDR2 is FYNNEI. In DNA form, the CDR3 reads TGTGCCAGCAGTGAAGCGACTAGCGGGATAGGGGGTTACAATGAGCAGTTCTTC. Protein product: CASSEATSGIGGYNEQFF.

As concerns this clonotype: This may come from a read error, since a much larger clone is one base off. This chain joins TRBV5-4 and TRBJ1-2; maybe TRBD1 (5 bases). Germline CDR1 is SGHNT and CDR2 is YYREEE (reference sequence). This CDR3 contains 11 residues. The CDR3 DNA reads TGTGCCGGCAGCTTGGGGCAGGGCTACACCTTC. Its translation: CAGSLGQGYTF.

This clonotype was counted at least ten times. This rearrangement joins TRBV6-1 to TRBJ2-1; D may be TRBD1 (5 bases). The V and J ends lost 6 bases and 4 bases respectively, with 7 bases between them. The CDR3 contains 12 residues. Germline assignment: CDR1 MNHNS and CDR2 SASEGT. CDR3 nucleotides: TGTGCCAGCAGGGACACTTACAATGAGCAGTTCTTC. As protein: CASRDTYNEQFF.

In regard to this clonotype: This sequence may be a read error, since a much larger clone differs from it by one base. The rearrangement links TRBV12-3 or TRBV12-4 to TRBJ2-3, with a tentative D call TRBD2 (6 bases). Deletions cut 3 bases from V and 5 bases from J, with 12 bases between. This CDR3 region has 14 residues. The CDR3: CASSFGGAVDTQYF. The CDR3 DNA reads TGTGCCAGCAGTTTCGGCGGGGCGGTAGATACGCAGTATTTT.